This paragraph reports one TCR beta chain. Its cognate antigen has yet to be identified. No much larger clone is present one base from it, and per-base qualities are unavailable. The data originate from a study of Graves' ophthalmopathy and Graves' hyperthyroidism (dated by TCRdb to between 2018 and 2020). With regard to the full study: Peripheral blood was collected at initial diagnosis, prior to any treatment. To explore V-J signatures distinguishing ophthalmopathy from hyperthyroidism, a discovery set of some 100 patients (fewer than 45 ophthalmopathy, 55 to 60 stable hyperthyroidism) was enrolled. Once sampling was done, hyperthyroidism patients were given methimazole at a starting dose of 30 mg daily, while ophthalmopathy patients were given high-dose intravenous methylprednisolone. In more than five hyperthyroidism patients, T-cell repertoires of thyroid tissue and blood were compared. For independent validation, a separate cohort was made up of roughly 19 hyperthyroidism patients plus 17 patients who later progressed from hyperthyroidism to ophthalmopathy. The approximately 100 discovery patients were divided at random into training and test sets in a 7:3 ratio. In total, 135 blood samples were TCR-sequenced: fewer than 50 ophthalmopathy, roughly 80 hyperthyroidism and some 17 hyperthyroidism-to-ophthalmopathy patients. The study used TCR beta repertoire signatures to distinguish Graves' ophthalmopathy from Graves' hyperthyroidism and to predict progression to ophthalmopathy.

Ophthalmopathy patients were characterized by moderately to severely active disease, a Clinical Activity Score of at least 3, a NOSPECS grade of at least 4, and a disease duration under 3 months. Patients were excluded if they had other autoimmune diseases, uncontrolled infections, pregnancy or lactation. Diagnosis was based on clinical symptoms, serum thyroxine, TRAb, thyroid ultrasound and orbital computed tomography. Using Ficoll-Paque density gradient centrifugation, PBMCs were isolated from over 8.5 ml of fresh peripheral blood. Total RNA was extracted with Trizol reagent and quality-checked on an Agilent 2100 Bioanalyzer. What the study reported, not specific to this receptor: In validation, the model predicted ophthalmopathy progression with about 70% sensitivity and 72.22% specificity; roughly 11 predicted patients were CT-confirmed with GO in a median of about 7.1 months. No statistical method was used to set the sample size in advance, and the investigators knew which group each participant was assigned to. Most expanded thyroid clonotypes with a frequency above 0.001 also appeared in blood, which suggests that blood repertoires may reflect the immune response in the thyroid. In cross-validation, the 13-signature model distinguished ophthalmopathy from stable hyperthyroidism with 85% to 90% sensitivity and almost 83% specificity, and in the test set the corresponding values were approximately 80% and 68%.

From cysteine to phenylalanine, the CDR3 is 14 amino acids long. This entry keeps only the CDR3 DNA: 42 bases, framed from base 1. V sheds 7 bases and J sheds 2 bases, leaving 14 bases between their ends. TCR beta CDR3 regions were amplified from RNA transcripts for repertoire sequencing. A first-round RT-PCR used HTBI primers with the Qiagen OneStep RT-PCR kit, followed by a second-round multiplex PCR, size selection and purification. The libraries underwent paired-end sequencing with 100 bp reads on an Illumina HiSeq2000. Per the original workflow: Reads were processed with SOAPnuke, discarding reads with adapters, uncalled bases, mean Phred below 15, or no exact constant-primer or identifier match. COPE v1.2.5 was used to merge high-quality paired reads. Clonotypes were defined as unique nucleotide sequences and were aligned to IMGT TRB V, D and J references using MiTCR v1.1. The analysis was limited to V-J combinations with a frequency above 0.0001, which together covered approximately 99% of repertoires. For each V-J combination, a TCR clonal expansion and chaos score was defined as the ratio of F50 clonal expansion to chaos observed in the TCRdist matrix. Welch's t-statistics and random forest were used to reduce features to about a dozen V-J combinations, which were fed into a naive Bayes classifier. Thyroid-blood repertoire similarity was quantified with the Morisita-Horn index. The public reads were reprocessed in TCRdb via fastp at Q25 and MiXCR, keeping in-frame beta chains. Every entry covers one CDR3 protein and lists the most common genes and DNA from its rows. These V and J calls rely on TCRdb rather than the paper's analysis. Recorded for this sample are roughly 160,000 distinct CDR3 sequences; roughly two fifths of them occurred a single time. The ten largest clones take up about 9.5% of the sample.

Sequencing was done on a sample of peripheral blood. This receptor was identified in a man aged 25-45 years with Graves' ophthalmopathy. Donor details come from another sample of the same person, matched by shared clones. Recombination connected TRBV12-3 or TRBV12-4 to TRBJ2-5; TRBD1 might be the D gene, on 8 matching bases. The DNA is TGTGCCAGCACCGACAGGGGAGGGCAAGAGACCCAGTACTTC. This translates into CASTDRGGQETQYF.